These T cell receptor beta chains were read from a single sample in a study of T cell responses to AZD1222 COVID-19 vaccine. Sequencing was performed with immunoSEQ multiplex PCR; in TCRdb, only in-frame clones are kept and a portion is missing. The sample lists fewer than 250,000 clones, around 92% occurring once. The source was peripheral blood, collected on day 0 of AZD1222 vaccination. These receptors all stem from an adult in good health. The CDR3 runs from the conserved cysteine through the conserved F or W. A D gene is named only where the DNA matches it firmly. The size entry is marked missing in some rows and otherwise reads once, few, many or a size class.

V gene	D gene	J gene	clone size	CDR3 protein	CDR3 DNA
TRBV6-5	TRBD1	TRBJ1-5	.	CATRTGTQPQHF	TGTGCCACCAGGACAGGGACCCAGCCCCAGCATTTT
TRBV14	.	TRBJ1-1	.	CASSQPTGLWAFF	TGTGCCAGCAGCCAACCAACAGGGTTATGGGCTTTCTTT
TRBV2	.	TRBJ2-2	.	CASSDIVLANTGELFF	TGTGCCAGCAGTGACATCGTTCTCGCGAACACCGGGGAGCTGTTTTTT
TRBV21-1	.	TRBJ1-1	few	CASSKHPGQGRAEAFF	TGTGCCAGCAGCAAACATCCTGGACAGGGAAGGGCTGAAGCTTTCTTT
TRBV5-1	.	TRBJ1-1	.	CASSLDASTEAFF	TGCGCCAGCAGCTTGGACGCCAGCACTGAAGCTTTCTTT
TRBV12-3/TRBV12-4	.	TRBJ1-2	.	CASSLYSPAGYTF	TGTGCCAGCAGTTTGTACAGCCCGGCCGGCTACACCTTC
TRBV9	.	TRBJ1-4	.	CASSERDLRLEEKLFF	TGTGCCAGCAGCGAACGGGACCTTCGGTTGGAGGAAAAACTGTTTTTT
TRBV6-5	.	TRBJ1-1	.	CASSYSGTAGRRAFF	TGTGCCAGCAGTTACTCTGGGACCGCCGGGAGAAGAGCTTTCTTT
TRBV6-5	.	TRBJ2-1	.	CASTGGVSYNEQFF	TGTGCCAGCACCGGCGGAGTCTCCTACAATGAGCAGTTCTTC
TRBV7-9	.	TRBJ1-1	.	CASSFQGLYNTEAFF	TGTGCCAGCAGCTTCCAGGGGCTGTATAACACTGAAGCTTTCTTT
TRBV6-5	.	TRBJ2-3	once	CASTMRTWGTDTQYF	TGTGCCAGCACCATGCGGACTTGGGGCACAGATACGCAGTATTTT
TRBV27	.	TRBJ1-6	.	CASNRGTGTYNSPLHF	TGTGCCAGCAACCGAGGGACCGGAACCTATAATTCACCCCTCCACTTT
TRBV27	TRBD1	TRBJ1-2	.	CASRTGVGYTF	TGTGCCAGCAGGACAGGGGTTGGCTACACCTTC
TRBV24-1	.	TRBJ2-5	.	CATSDPGSQETQYF	TGTGCCACCAGTGACCCGGGATCCCAAGAGACCCAGTACTTC
TRBV27	.	TRBJ1-1	.	CASSWGVDFGTEAFF	TGTGCCAGCAGTTGGGGGGTGGATTTTGGCACTGAAGCTTTCTTT